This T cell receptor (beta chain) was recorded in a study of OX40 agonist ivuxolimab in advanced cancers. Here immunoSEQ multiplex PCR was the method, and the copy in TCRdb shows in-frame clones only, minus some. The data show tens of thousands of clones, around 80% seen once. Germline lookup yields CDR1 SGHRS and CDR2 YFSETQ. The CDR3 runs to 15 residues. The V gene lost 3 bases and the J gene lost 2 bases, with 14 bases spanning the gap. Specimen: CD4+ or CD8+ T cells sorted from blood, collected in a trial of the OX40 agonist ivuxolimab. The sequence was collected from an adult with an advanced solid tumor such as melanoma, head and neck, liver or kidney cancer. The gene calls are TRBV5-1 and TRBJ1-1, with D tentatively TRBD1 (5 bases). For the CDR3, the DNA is TGCGCCAGCAGCTCCCCGGGACTGGTTAACACTGAAGCTTTCTTT. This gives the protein CASSSPGLVNTEAFF.